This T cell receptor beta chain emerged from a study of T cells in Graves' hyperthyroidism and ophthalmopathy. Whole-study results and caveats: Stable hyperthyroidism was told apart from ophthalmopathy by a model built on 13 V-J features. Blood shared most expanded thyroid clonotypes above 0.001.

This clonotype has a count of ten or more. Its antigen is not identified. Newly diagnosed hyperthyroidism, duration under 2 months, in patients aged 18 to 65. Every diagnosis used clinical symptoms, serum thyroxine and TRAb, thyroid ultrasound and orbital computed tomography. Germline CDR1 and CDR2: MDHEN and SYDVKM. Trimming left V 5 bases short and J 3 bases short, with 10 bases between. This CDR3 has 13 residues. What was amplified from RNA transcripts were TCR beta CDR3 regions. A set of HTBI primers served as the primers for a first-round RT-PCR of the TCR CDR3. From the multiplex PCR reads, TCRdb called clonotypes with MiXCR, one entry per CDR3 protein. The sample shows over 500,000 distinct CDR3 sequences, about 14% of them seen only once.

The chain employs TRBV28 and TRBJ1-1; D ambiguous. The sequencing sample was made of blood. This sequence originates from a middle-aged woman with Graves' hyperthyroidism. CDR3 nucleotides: TGTGCCAGCAGTGGCGGATATGACACTGAAGCTTTCTTT. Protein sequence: CASSGGYDTEAFF.